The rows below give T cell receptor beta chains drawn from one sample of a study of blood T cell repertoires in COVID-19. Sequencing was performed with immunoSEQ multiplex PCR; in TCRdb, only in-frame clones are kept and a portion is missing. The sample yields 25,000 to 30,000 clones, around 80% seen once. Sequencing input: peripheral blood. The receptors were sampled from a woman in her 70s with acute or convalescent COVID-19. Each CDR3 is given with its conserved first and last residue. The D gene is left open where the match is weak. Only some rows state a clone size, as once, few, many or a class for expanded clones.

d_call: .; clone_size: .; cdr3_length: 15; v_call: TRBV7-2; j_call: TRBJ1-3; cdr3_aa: CASSLVMSSGNTIYF; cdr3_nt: TGTGCCAGCAGCTTAGTGATGAGCTCTGGAAACACCATATATTTT
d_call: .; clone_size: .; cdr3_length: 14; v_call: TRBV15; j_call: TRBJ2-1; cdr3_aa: CATSRDPKGDEQFF; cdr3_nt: TGTGCCACCAGCAGAGATCCTAAGGGGGATGAGCAGTTCTTC
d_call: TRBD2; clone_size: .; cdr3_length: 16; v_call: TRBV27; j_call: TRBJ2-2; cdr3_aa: CASSSGLAISGGELFF; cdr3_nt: TGTGCCAGCAGTTCGGGACTAGCGATATCCGGCGGGGAGCTGTTTTTT
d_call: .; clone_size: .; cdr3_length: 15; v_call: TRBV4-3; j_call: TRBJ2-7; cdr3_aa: CASSQSAESSYEQYF; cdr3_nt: TGCGCCAGCAGCCAATCTGCGGAAAGCTCCTACGAGCAGTACTTC
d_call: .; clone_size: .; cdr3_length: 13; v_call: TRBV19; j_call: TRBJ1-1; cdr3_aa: CASRRDGFAEAFF; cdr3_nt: TGTGCCAGCCGGAGAGACGGCTTCGCTGAAGCTTTCTTT
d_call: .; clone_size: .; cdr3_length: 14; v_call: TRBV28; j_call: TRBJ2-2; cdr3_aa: CASSSPGYTGELFF; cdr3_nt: TGTGCCAGCAGTTCCCCCGGTTACACCGGGGAGCTGTTTTTT
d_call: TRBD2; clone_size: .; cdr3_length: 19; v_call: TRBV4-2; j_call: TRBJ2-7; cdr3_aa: CASSQESSGGEGTAYEQYF; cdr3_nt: TGTGCCAGCAGCCAAGAGAGTAGCGGGGGGGAAGGGACCGCCTACGAGCAGTACTTC
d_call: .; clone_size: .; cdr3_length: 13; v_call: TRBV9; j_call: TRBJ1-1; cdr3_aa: CASSVLQYTEAFF; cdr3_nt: TGTGCCAGCAGCGTTCTTCAGTACACTGAAGCTTTCTTT
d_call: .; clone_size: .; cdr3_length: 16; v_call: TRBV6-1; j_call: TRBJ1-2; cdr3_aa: CASSEGWGGSSYGYTF; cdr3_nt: TGTGCCAGCAGTGAAGGGTGGGGGGGCAGCTCCTATGGCTACACCTTC
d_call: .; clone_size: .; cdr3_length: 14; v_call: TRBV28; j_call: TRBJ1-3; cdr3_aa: CASSLSRAGNTIYF; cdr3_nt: TGTGCCAGCAGTTTAAGCAGGGCTGGAAACACCATATATTTT
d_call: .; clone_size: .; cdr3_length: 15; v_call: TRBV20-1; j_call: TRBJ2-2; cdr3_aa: CSASATAFNTGELFF; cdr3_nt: TGCAGTGCTAGTGCGACAGCGTTCAACACCGGGGAGCTGTTTTTT
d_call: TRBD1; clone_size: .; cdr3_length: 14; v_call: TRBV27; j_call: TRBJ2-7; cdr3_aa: CASSLRGQAYEQYF; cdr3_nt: TGTGCCAGCAGTTTGAGGGGACAGGCCTACGAGCAGTACTTC
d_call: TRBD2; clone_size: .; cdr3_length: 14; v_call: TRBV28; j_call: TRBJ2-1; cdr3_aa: CASSRGGSHNEQFF; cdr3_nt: TGTGCCAGCAGTCGTGGCGGGAGCCACAATGAGCAGTTCTTC
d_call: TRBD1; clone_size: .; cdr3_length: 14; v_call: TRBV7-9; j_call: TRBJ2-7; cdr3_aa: CASSSDRAPYEQYF; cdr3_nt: TGTGCCAGCAGCTCTGACAGGGCTCCCTACGAGCAGTACTTC
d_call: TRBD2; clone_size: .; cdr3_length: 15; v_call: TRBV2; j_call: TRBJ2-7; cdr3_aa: CASSERAGGGYEQYF; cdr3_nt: TGTGCCAGCAGTGAAAGGGCGGGAGGGGGGTACGAGCAGTACTTC
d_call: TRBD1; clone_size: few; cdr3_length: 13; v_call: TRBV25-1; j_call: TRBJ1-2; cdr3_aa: CASREPGTVGYTF; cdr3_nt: TGTGCCAGCAGGGAGCCCGGGACAGTTGGCTACACCTTC
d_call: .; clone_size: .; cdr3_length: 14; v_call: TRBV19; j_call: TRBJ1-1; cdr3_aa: CASSRRQQGGEAFF; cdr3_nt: TGTGCCAGTAGTAGGCGGCAGCAAGGGGGAGAAGCTTTCTTT
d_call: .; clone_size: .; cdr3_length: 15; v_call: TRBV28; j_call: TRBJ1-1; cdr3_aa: CASSPSRGENTEAFF; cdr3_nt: TGTGCCAGCAGTCCCTCCCGGGGGGAGAACACTGAAGCTTTCTTT
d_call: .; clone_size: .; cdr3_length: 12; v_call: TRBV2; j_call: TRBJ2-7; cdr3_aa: CASRSGTYEQYF; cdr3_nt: TGTGCCAGCAGATCCGGGACCTACGAGCAGTACTTC
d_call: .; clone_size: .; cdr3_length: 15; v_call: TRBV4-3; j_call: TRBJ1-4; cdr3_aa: CASSQDRDILEKLFF; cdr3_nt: TGCGCCAGCAGCCAAGACCGGGACATTCTTGAAAAACTGTTTTTT
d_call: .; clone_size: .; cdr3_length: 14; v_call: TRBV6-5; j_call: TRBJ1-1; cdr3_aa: CASSYGQPNTEAFF; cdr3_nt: TGTGCCAGCAGTTACGGGCAGCCGAACACTGAAGCTTTCTTT
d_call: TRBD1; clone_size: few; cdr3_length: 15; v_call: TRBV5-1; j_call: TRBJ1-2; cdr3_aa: CASSSTGTGMYGYTF; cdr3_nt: TGCGCCAGCAGCAGCACCGGGACAGGGATGTATGGCTACACCTTC
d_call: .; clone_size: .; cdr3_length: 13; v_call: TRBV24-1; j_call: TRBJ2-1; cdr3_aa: CATSRKSYNEQFF; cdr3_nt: TGTGCCACCAGTCGTAAATCCTACAATGAGCAGTTCTTC
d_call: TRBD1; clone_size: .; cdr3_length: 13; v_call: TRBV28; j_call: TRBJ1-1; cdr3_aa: CASSPRGVTEAFF; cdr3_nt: TGTGCCAGCAGTCCCAGGGGGGTAACTGAAGCTTTCTTT
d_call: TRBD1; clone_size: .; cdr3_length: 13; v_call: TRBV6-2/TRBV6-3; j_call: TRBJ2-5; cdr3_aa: CASSTTGLETQYF; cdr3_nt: TGTGCCAGCAGTACGACAGGGTTGGAGACCCAGTACTTC
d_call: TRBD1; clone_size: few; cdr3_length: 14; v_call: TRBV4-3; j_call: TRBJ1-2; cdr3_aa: CASSQDPWTGGYTF; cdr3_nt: TGCGCCAGCAGCCAAGATCCTTGGACAGGGGGCTACACCTTC
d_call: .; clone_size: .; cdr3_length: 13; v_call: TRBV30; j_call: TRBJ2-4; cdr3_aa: CAWSQTRGGDQYF; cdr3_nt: TGTGCCTGGAGTCAGACAAGAGGGGGAGATCAGTACTTC
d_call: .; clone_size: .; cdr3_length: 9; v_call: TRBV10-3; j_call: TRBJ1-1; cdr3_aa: CAIIAEAFF; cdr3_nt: TGTGCCATCATAGCTGAAGCTTTCTTT